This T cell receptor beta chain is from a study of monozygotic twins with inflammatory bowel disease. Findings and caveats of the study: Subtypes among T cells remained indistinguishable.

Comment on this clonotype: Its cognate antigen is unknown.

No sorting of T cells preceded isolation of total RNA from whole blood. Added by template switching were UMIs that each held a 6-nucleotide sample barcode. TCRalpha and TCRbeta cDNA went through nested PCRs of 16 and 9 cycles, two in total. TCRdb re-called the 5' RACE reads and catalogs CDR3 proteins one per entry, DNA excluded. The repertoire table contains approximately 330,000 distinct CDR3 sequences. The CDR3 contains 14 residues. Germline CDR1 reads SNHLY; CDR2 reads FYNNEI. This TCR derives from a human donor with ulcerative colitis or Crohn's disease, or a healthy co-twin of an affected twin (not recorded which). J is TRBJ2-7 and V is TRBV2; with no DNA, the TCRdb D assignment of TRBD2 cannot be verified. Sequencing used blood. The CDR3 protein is CASSSTGTQGEQYF.